Below are 25 T cell receptor beta chains sequenced from a single sample in a study of OX40 agonist ivuxolimab in advanced cancers. Some clones are missing from TCRdb's copy, which holds only in-frame ones; the method was immunoSEQ multiplex PCR. The table shows some 86,000 clones, with roughly nine tenths occurring only once. The sample was CD4+ or CD8+ T cells sorted from blood, taken in a trial of the OX40 agonist ivuxolimab. The receptors were sampled from an adult with an advanced solid tumor such as melanoma, head and neck, liver or kidney cancer.

The genes are TRBV19 and TRBJ2-1, with 9 bases fitting TRBD2. The germline V gene encodes CDR1 LNHDA and CDR2 SQIVND (reference sequence). Losses at the gene ends were 1 base for V and 4 bases for J; bases not matched to a gene: 2. CDR3 length: 15 amino acids. For the CDR3, the DNA is TGTGCCAGTAGTATAGCTAGCGGGGCTTACAATGAGCAGTTCTTC. Amino acid sequence: CASSIASGAYNEQFF.

This sequence joins TRBV6-6 and TRBJ2-7; D is possibly TRBD1 (6 bases). The V end was cut by 2 bases, the J end by 0 bases, with 11 bases between. Germline CDR1 MNHNY, CDR2 SVGAGI (reference sequence). The CDR3 runs to 15 residues. The CDR3 DNA reads as TGTGCCAGCAGTTACCTAGGGGGAAGCTCCTACGAGCAGTACTTC. Its translation: CASSYLGGSSYEQYF.

The chain carries TRBV19 and TRBJ2-1; no definite D call. CDR1 is LNHDA and CDR2 is SQIVND in the germline V gene (reference sequence). Between the trimmed V and J ends, which lost 5 bases and 8 bases, there was a span of 13 bases. This CDR3 region has 13 residues. This CDR3 reads CASSPQGADEQFF. Written as DNA, the CDR3 is TGTGCCAGTAGTCCCCAAGGAGCCGATGAGCAGTTCTTC.

The chain uses TRBV10-1 and TRBJ2-5; D is ambiguous. Germline V gene lookup returns CDR1 WNHNN and CDR2 SYGVQD (reference sequence). Trimming cost V 3 bases and J 4 bases, with 15 bases left between them. The CDR3 sequence is 15 residues long. The CDR3 loop reads CASSETAVAGETQYF. CDR3 nucleotide sequence: TGCGCCAGCAGTGAAACAGCCGTTGCTGGAGAGACCCAGTACTTC.

The chain links TRBV9 to TRBJ2-7; D is unclear. Trimming removed 0 bases at V and 0 bases at J, with 7 bases between. Germline V gene lookup returns CDR1 SGDLS and CDR2 YYNGEE. The CDR3 covers 14 residues. This CDR3 is CASSVGRASYEQYF. The DNA for the CDR3 is TGTGCCAGCAGCGTAGGACGGGCCTCCTACGAGCAGTACTTC.

The genes are TRBV2 and TRBJ2-1, with a possible D match to TRBD2 (6 bases). Trimming left V 8 bases short and J 6 bases short, with 11 bases between. The germline V gene encodes CDR1 SNHLY and CDR2 FYNNEI. The CDR3 is 12 residues long. The CDR3 region has the DNA TGTGCCAGCCGTGCGGGGTCCAATGAGCAGTTCTTC. It specifies CASRAGSNEQFF.

CDR3 coding DNA: TGCGCCAGCTTTGGTAGTGGGAATGAGCAGTTCTTC. This gives the protein CASFGSGNEQFF. This chain connects TRBV4-1 to TRBJ2-1; the D is unclear. Germline lookup yields CDR1 MGHRA and CDR2 YSYEKL. This CDR3 comprises 12 residues. Between the trimmed V and J ends, which lost 8 bases and 7 bases, there was a span of 12 bases.

The chain couples TRBV29-1 to TRBJ2-7; perhaps TRBD2 as D (6 bases). Trimming cost V 2 bases and J 4 bases, with 21 bases left between them. Germline V CDR1 and CDR2: SQVTM, ANQGSEA. The CDR3 spans 16 residues. CDR3 amino acids: CSVETLIGGAGYEQYF. The CDR3 DNA is TGCAGCGTTGAAACCCTAATCGGAGGGGCAGGTTACGAGCAGTACTTC.

V gene TRBV11-2 combines with J gene TRBJ2-3, with TRBD2 identical over 10 bases. The CDR3 is made up of 16 amino acids. CDR1 is SGHAT and CDR2 is FQNNGV in the germline V gene. The V gene end was trimmed by 1 base and the J gene end by 2 bases; junction bases not matched to a gene: 3. CDR3 sequence reads: CASSLVLAGATDTQYF. The CDR3 DNA reads as TGTGCCAGCAGCTTAGTGCTAGCGGGGGCCACAGATACGCAGTATTTT. The complete variable domain, with remaining parts taken from reference TRBV11-2 and TRBJ2-3, reads EAGVAQSPRYKIIEKRQSVAFWCNPISGHATLYWYQQILGQGPKLLIQFQNNGVVDDSQLPKDRFSAERLKGVDSTLKIQPAKLEDSAVYLCASSLVLAGATDTQYFGPGTRLTVL.

This sequence joins TRBV14 and TRBJ2-6; D is unclear. CDR3 size: 14 residues. V was pared by 3 bases and J by 0 bases, with 3 bases between. Germline values: CDR1 SGHDN, CDR2 FVKESK. The DNA for the CDR3 is TGTGCCAGCAGCCATTCCTCTGGGGCCAACGTCCTGACTTTC. It specifies CASSHSSGANVLTF.

J is TRBJ2-5 and V is TRBV2; 14 nucleotides agree with TRBD2. This CDR3 region has 16 residues. The trim removed 6 bases at V and 5 bases at J, leaving 8 bases unmatched. Germline V gives CDR1 SNHLY, CDR2 FYNNEI. CDR3 coding DNA: TGTGCCAGCAGGGAGTGGACTAGCGGGAGGTTGGAGACCCAGTACTTC. As protein: CASREWTSGRLETQYF.

The rearrangement links TRBV6-4 to TRBJ1-1; no clear D gene. In germline, CDR1 is MRHNA, CDR2 SNTAGT. The CDR3 is 13 amino acids. V gave up 0 bases and J gave up 4 bases, with 6 bases separating them. CDR3: CASSDSTFTEAFF. In DNA form, the CDR3 reads TGTGCCAGCAGTGACTCGACTTTCACTGAAGCTTTCTTT.

The chain uses TRBV28 and TRBJ2-2, with D perhaps matching TRBD2 (5 bases). Germline V gene lookup returns CDR1 MDHEN and CDR2 SYDVKM. There are 12 residues in the CDR3. Trimming shortened V by 5 bases and J by 5 bases, and 6 bases separated the two germline ends. The CDR3 DNA sequence: TGTGCCAGCAGTGAGCGGACCGGGGAGCTGTTTTTT. It codes for CASSERTGELFF.

The chain employs TRBV10-1 and TRBJ2-7; D gene unclear. CDR1 WNHNN and CDR2 SYGVQD come from the germline V gene (reference sequence). Trimming took 7 bases from V and 3 from J, leaving 7 bases between them. The CDR3 covers 11 residues. The chain's CDR3 is CASTDGYEQYF. CDR3 sequence (DNA): TGCGCCAGCACGGACGGCTACGAGCAGTACTTC.

V and J are TRBV5-1 and TRBJ1-1; no firm D call. The CDR3 consists of 20 residues. V gave up 4 bases and J gave up 0 bases, with 28 bases separating them. Per the germline V gene, CDR1 is SGHRS and CDR2 is YFSETQ. The CDR3 bases are TGCGCCAGCAGCCCGGGGAGGTCACAGAGGCACGATTATGTGAACACTGAAGCTTTCTTT. Translated: CASSPGRSQRHDYVNTEAFF.

The V gene is TRBV5-1, the J gene TRBJ2-2; D gene uncertain. This CDR3 has 15 amino acids. The germline V gene has CDR1 SGHRS and CDR2 YFSETQ. Between the trimmed V and J ends, which lost 1 base and 5 bases, there was a span of 12 bases. This chain's CDR3 is CASSLISRETGELFF. DNA of the CDR3: TGCGCCAGCAGCTTGATCTCGAGAGAAACCGGGGAGCTGTTTTTT.

This sequence joins TRBV11-2 and TRBJ2-7, with 9 nucleotides matching TRBD2. The trim removed 6 bases at V and 3 bases at J, leaving 9 bases unmatched. Per germline, CDR1 SGHAT and CDR2 FQNNGV. The CDR3 is 15 amino acids. The chain's CDR3 is CASRSLAGLNYEQYF. The CDR3 coding sequence is TGTGCCAGCAGATCCCTAGCGGGACTAAACTACGAGCAGTACTTC.

V usage is TRBV28 and J usage is TRBJ1-4, with 7 bases that match TRBD1. The CDR3 is 14 amino acids. Trimming cost V 5 bases and J 1 base; bases outside gene matches: 1. Germline V gives CDR1 MDHEN, CDR2 SYDVKM. CDR3 in amino acids: CASSNRGTNEKLFF. In nucleotides, the CDR3 is TGTGCCAGCAGTAACAGGGGAACTAATGAAAAACTGTTTTTT.

The gene calls are TRBV5-1 and TRBJ2-7, with 7 bases that match TRBD1. The V and J ends lost 4 bases and 2 bases, in that order; junction bases with no gene match: 3. CDR1 is SGHRS and CDR2 is YFSETQ in the germline V gene. The CDR3 has 13 amino acids. The DNA for the CDR3 is TGCGCCAGCAGCCTGACAGGGACCTACGAGCAGTACTTC. Translating it yields CASSLTGTYEQYF. The full variable domain, its missing parts supplied by reference TRBV5-1 and TRBJ2-7, is KAGVTQTPRYLIKTRGQQVTLSCSPISGHRSVSWYQQTPGQGLQFLFEYFSETQRNKGNFPGRFSGRQFSNSRSEMNVSTLELGDSALYLCASSLTGTYEQYFGPGTRLTVT.

J is TRBJ2-7 and V is TRBV28, with TRBD1 matching 7 bases. V lost 1 base to trimming and J lost 3 bases; unmatched junction nucleotides: 3. The CDR3 spans 14 residues. In germline, CDR1 is MDHEN, CDR2 SYDVKM. The CDR3 loop is CASSLSGQRYEQYF. DNA for the CDR3: TGTGCCAGCAGTTTATCGGGACAGCGCTACGAGCAGTACTTC.

The CDR3 loop reads CASSQEYPGASYEQYF. CDR3 coding DNA: TGTGCCAGCAGCCAAGAATACCCCGGCGCATCCTACGAGCAGTACTTC. This chain connects TRBV4-2 to TRBJ2-7; D remains ambiguous. In germline, CDR1 is LGHNA, CDR2 YNFKEQ. The V and J ends lost 0 bases and 1 base respectively, with 13 bases between them. CDR3 size: 16 residues.

This rearrangement joins TRBV5-6 to TRBJ1-1; tentative D call: TRBD1 (6 bases). The CDR3 spans 14 residues. V dropped 4 bases and J dropped 1 base, with 11 bases sitting between them. Germline CDR1 is SGHDT and CDR2 is YYEEEE. The CDR3 DNA follows: TGTGCCAGCAGCGTCGGGACAAGGAACACTGAAGCTTTCTTT. It translates to CASSVGTRNTEAFF.

This chain connects TRBV15 to TRBJ1-2; the D gene is possibly TRBD1 (6 bases). This CDR3 has 15 residues. Germline V gene sequence: CDR1 LNHNV, CDR2 YYDKDF (reference sequence). V dropped 3 bases and J dropped 2 bases, with 13 bases sitting between them. CDR3: CATSRGGTLNYGYTF. Written as DNA, the CDR3 is TGTGCCACCAGCAGGGGGGGGACACTCAACTATGGCTACACCTTC.

This clone was detected only a few times. The chain carries TRBV28 and TRBJ2-7, with a tentative D call TRBD2 (6 bases). The CDR3 contains 13 residues. The germline V and J ends were trimmed by 7 bases and 7 bases, with 17 bases remaining between them. Germline CDR1 and CDR2: MDHEN and SYDVKM. The CDR3 nucleotides are TGTGCCAGCAACTATCGACTAGAAGGGGAGCAGTACTTC. Translating it yields CASNYRLEGEQYF.

J is TRBJ2-1 and V is TRBV6-1; 12 nucleotides match TRBD2. The V gene end was trimmed by 4 bases and the J gene end by 1 base; junction bases not matched to a gene: 5. The CDR3 is 17 residues long. Looked up from germline, CDR1 is MNHNS and CDR2 is SASEGT. Here the CDR3 reads CASSGASGRASYNEQFF. CDR3 in DNA: TGTGCCAGCAGTGGGGCTAGCGGGAGGGCATCCTACAATGAGCAGTTCTTC.